The rows below give T cell receptor beta chains drawn from one sample of a study of type 1 regulatory T cells. A single record per CDR3 protein comes from TCRdb applying MiXCR to the reads. The sample has about 100,000 distinct CDR3 sequences, roughly 31% seen once; the top ten hold less than 2.5%. Sequencing was carried out using CD4+ T cells, either the whole sample or a sorted fraction (not recorded which). These receptors all come from a human donor in good health. The CDR3 runs from the conserved cysteine through the conserved F or W. A D gene is named only where the DNA matches it firmly. The listing skips clone size in some rows; elsewhere it reads once, few, many or a size class.

clone_size: few
j_call: TRBJ1-3
d_call: NA
v_call: TRBV29-1
cdr3_length: 13
cdr3_aa: CSVGLSSGNTIYF
cdr3_nt: TGCAGCGTTGGACTGTCCTCTGGAAACACCATATATTTT

clone_size: NA
j_call: TRBJ1-2
d_call: NA
v_call: TRBV5-1
cdr3_length: 12
cdr3_aa: CASSLGRDGYTF
cdr3_nt: TGCGCCAGCAGCTTAGGCCGGGATGGCTACACCTTC

clone_size: few
j_call: TRBJ1-1
d_call: NA
v_call: TRBV12-3/TRBV12-4
cdr3_length: 13
cdr3_aa: CASRRGEGTEAFF
cdr3_nt: TGTGCCAGCAGACGAGGGGAAGGGACTGAAGCTTTCTTT

clone_size: few
j_call: TRBJ2-3
d_call: NA
v_call: TRBV2
cdr3_length: 16
cdr3_aa: CASSEAGVLSTNTQYF
cdr3_nt: TGTGCCAGCAGTGAAGCGGGGGTTTTGAGCACCAATACGCAGTATTTT

clone_size: NA
j_call: TRBJ2-1
d_call: TRBD1
v_call: TRBV5-1
cdr3_length: 16
cdr3_aa: CASTRDRGGSYNEQFF
cdr3_nt: TGCGCCAGCACTCGGGACAGGGGAGGCTCCTACAATGAGCAGTTCTTC

clone_size: NA
j_call: TRBJ2-7
d_call: NA
v_call: TRBV20-1
cdr3_length: 15
cdr3_aa: CSASPSVAEGLEQYF
cdr3_nt: TGCAGTGCTAGTCCCTCAGTAGCGGAAGGGCTCGAGCAGTACTTC

clone_size: NA
j_call: TRBJ2-3
d_call: NA
v_call: TRBV4-2
cdr3_length: 14
cdr3_aa: CASSHPALADTQYF
cdr3_nt: TGTGCCAGCAGCCACCCCGCTCTAGCAGATACGCAGTATTTT

clone_size: NA
j_call: TRBJ2-7
d_call: TRBD2
v_call: TRBV20-1
cdr3_length: 15
cdr3_aa: CSAYGDAAGDYEQYF
cdr3_nt: TGCAGTGCTTATGGGGACGCGGCGGGGGACTACGAGCAGTACTTC

clone_size: few
j_call: TRBJ1-1
d_call: NA
v_call: TRBV11-2
cdr3_length: 13
cdr3_aa: CASSLGVDTEAFF
cdr3_nt: TGTGCCAGCAGCTTAGGGGTGGATACTGAAGCTTTCTTT

clone_size: NA
j_call: TRBJ1-1
d_call: NA
v_call: TRBV7-8
cdr3_length: 14
cdr3_aa: CASSLTDLNTEAFF
cdr3_nt: TGTGCCAGCAGCTTAACAGACTTGAACACTGAAGCTTTCTTT

clone_size: few
j_call: TRBJ1-1
d_call: NA
v_call: TRBV7-9
cdr3_length: 17
cdr3_aa: CASSLAWGEARNTEAFF
cdr3_nt: TGTGCCAGCAGCTTAGCGTGGGGAGAAGCAAGGAACACTGAAGCTTTCTTT

clone_size: few
j_call: TRBJ1-4
d_call: NA
v_call: TRBV4-1
cdr3_length: 16
cdr3_aa: CASSQEFLVTNEKLFF
cdr3_nt: TGCGCCAGCAGCCAAGAGTTTCTGGTAACTAATGAAAAACTGTTTTTT

clone_size: NA
j_call: TRBJ2-7
d_call: NA
v_call: TRBV20-1
cdr3_length: 13
cdr3_aa: CSARTSGSYEQYF
cdr3_nt: TGCAGTGCTAGAACCTCAGGCTCCTACGAGCAGTACTTC

clone_size: NA
j_call: TRBJ2-5
d_call: TRBD1
v_call: TRBV24-1
cdr3_length: 14
cdr3_aa: CATSAGGDQETQYF
cdr3_nt: TGTGCCACCAGTGCAGGGGGAGATCAAGAGACCCAGTACTTC

clone_size: NA
j_call: TRBJ2-7
d_call: TRBD2
v_call: TRBV14
cdr3_length: 14
cdr3_aa: CASSRLARSYEQYF
cdr3_nt: TGTGCCAGCAGCCGACTAGCGAGAAGCTACGAGCAGTACTTC

clone_size: few
j_call: TRBJ1-5
d_call: NA
v_call: TRBV7-9
cdr3_length: 12
cdr3_aa: CASSYRDQPQHF
cdr3_nt: TGTGCCAGCAGCTACAGGGATCAGCCCCAGCATTTT

clone_size: NA
j_call: TRBJ2-7
d_call: NA
v_call: TRBV5-1
cdr3_length: 16
cdr3_aa: CASSLVGLSSSYEQYF
cdr3_nt: TGCGCCAGCAGCTTGGTCGGGCTAAGTAGCTCCTACGAGCAGTACTTC

clone_size: NA
j_call: TRBJ2-1
d_call: TRBD2
v_call: TRBV24-1
cdr3_length: 16
cdr3_aa: CATSDPAASGSREQFF
cdr3_nt: TGTGCCACCAGTGATCCGGCGGCTAGCGGGAGCCGTGAGCAGTTCTTC

clone_size: NA
j_call: TRBJ2-7
d_call: NA
v_call: TRBV12-3/TRBV12-4
cdr3_length: 13
cdr3_aa: CASKYTGVGEQYF
cdr3_nt: TGTGCCAGCAAGTATACAGGTGTCGGCGAGCAGTACTTC

clone_size: NA
j_call: TRBJ2-7
d_call: TRBD1
v_call: TRBV15
cdr3_length: 16
cdr3_aa: CATSREPGQLMYEQYF
cdr3_nt: TGTGCCACCAGCAGGGAACCGGGACAGTTGATGTACGAGCAGTACTTC

clone_size: NA
j_call: TRBJ2-5
d_call: NA
v_call: TRBV20-1
cdr3_length: 14
cdr3_aa: CSAGPGPGGETQYF
cdr3_nt: TGCAGTGCTGGGCCGGGACCCGGTGGGGAGACCCAGTACTTC

clone_size: few
j_call: TRBJ2-5
d_call: NA
v_call: TRBV7-2
cdr3_length: 14
cdr3_aa: CASSFGGLGETQYF
cdr3_nt: TGTGCCAGCAGCTTCGGGGGGCTGGGAGAGACCCAGTACTTC

clone_size: NA
j_call: TRBJ2-1
d_call: NA
v_call: TRBV7-2
cdr3_length: 14
cdr3_aa: CASTIGASYNEQFF
cdr3_nt: TGTGCCAGCACCATCGGAGCCTCCTACAATGAGCAGTTCTTC

clone_size: once
j_call: TRBJ2-2
d_call: NA
v_call: TRBV12-3/TRBV12-4
cdr3_length: 16
cdr3_aa: CASSLRGTRGTGELFF
cdr3_nt: TGTGCCAGCAGTTTGAGAGGGACAAGGGGCACCGGGGAGCTGTTTTTT

clone_size: once
j_call: TRBJ2-6
d_call: NA
v_call: TRBV4-3
cdr3_length: 17
cdr3_aa: CASSQEGTGTGANVLTF
cdr3_nt: TGCGCCAGCAGCCAAGAAGGCACAGGGACTGGGGCCAACGTCCTGACTTTC

clone_size: few
j_call: TRBJ2-7
d_call: TRBD2
v_call: TRBV20-1
cdr3_length: 17
cdr3_aa: CSAYGTGLAGEIYEQYF
cdr3_nt: TGCAGTGCTTATGGTACGGGACTAGCGGGAGAAATCTACGAGCAGTACTTC

clone_size: many
j_call: TRBJ2-7
d_call: NA
v_call: TRBV7-6
cdr3_length: 11
cdr3_aa: CASSLDREQYF
cdr3_nt: TGTGCCAGCAGCTTAGACCGCGAGCAGTACTTC